These 5 T cell receptor beta chains came from one sample sequenced in a study of T-cell reconstitution after alpha-beta-depleted transplantation in children. Unique molecular identifiers were used to barcode this TCRbeta library. MiXCR, applied by TCRdb to the PCR reads, yields one record per CDR3 protein. The repertoire holds 200,000 to 300,000 distinct CDR3 sequences, with about 11% as singletons. The sample was PBMCs from the stem cell graft donor, taken from the stem cell graft. These receptors all stem from a human donor who donated a stem cell graft to a child with acute lymphoblastic leukemia.

This clonotype came up many times. The chain has TRBV10-3 and TRBJ2-7; D is perhaps TRBD2 (6 bases). Deletions cut 4 bases from V and 7 bases from J, with 26 bases between. CDR3 length: 17 amino acids. The V gene's germline CDR1 is ENHRY and CDR2 SYGVKD. The CDR3 DNA sequence: TGTGCCATCAGTGCCCGTACGGGGACTTATCCTTCCGGGGAGCAGTACTTC. As protein: CAISARTGTYPSGEQYF.

This clonotype was observed many times. This chain uses TRBV20-1 with TRBJ2-7, with TRBD2 matching 8 bases. The germline V gene has CDR1 DFQATT and CDR2 SNEGSKA (reference sequence). V trimming: 0 bases; J trimming: 0 bases; junction bases outside the gene matches: 4. The CDR3 is 15 residues long. The CDR3 bases are TGCAGTGCTAGAGATCACGGGAGGGCCTCCTACGAGCAGTACTTC. Its protein product is CSARDHGRASYEQYF.

The V and J genes are TRBV3-1 and TRBJ2-1, with 12 bases fitting TRBD2. Trimming took 4 bases from V and 5 from J; bases not matched to a gene: 6. From germline, CDR1 is LGHDT and CDR2 YNNKEL (reference sequence). The CDR3 consists of 16 residues. CDR3 amino acids: CASSRGLAGGHNEQFF. DNA for the CDR3: TGTGCCAGCAGCCGGGGGCTAGCGGGAGGGCACAATGAGCAGTTCTTC.

This clonotype was observed many times. The J gene is TRBJ1-2, the V gene TRBV29-1; D unresolved. The CDR3 is made up of 12 amino acids. Germline-derived CDR1 and CDR2 are SQVTM and ANQGSEA. The V end was cut by 6 bases, the J end by 5 bases, with 13 bases between. The CDR3 coding sequence is TGCAGCGTGGACCCCCTCTCTTATGGCTACACCTTC. It specifies CSVDPLSYGYTF.

The genes are TRBV5-6 and TRBJ1-2, with D maybe TRBD1 (6 bases). Trimming stripped 2 bases from V and 8 bases from J, with 16 bases between. The CDR3 loop spans 14 amino acids. The germline gives CDR1 SGHDT, CDR2 YYEEEE. CDR3 region: CASSFPGAAGGYTF. The CDR3 bases are TGTGCCAGCAGCTTCCCGGGGGCCGCAGGAGGCTACACCTTC.